What follows is one T cell receptor beta chain and its context. In the source study's methods: Reference gene primers were amplified, and this amplification served to estimate nucleated cell counts. Profiling relied on immunoSEQ multiplex PCR, and the TCRdb table lists in-frame clones only, not all of them. The DNA gave D and trimming, while V, J and clone size come from that table. The table includes 180,000 or so clones, approximately 85% detected once. V shed 3 bases and J shed 3 bases, with 10 bases lying between them. This CDR3 contains 13 residues. Per the germline V gene, CDR1 is SGHNT and CDR2 is YYREEE (reference sequence). This record belongs to a study of blood T cell repertoires in COVID-19. On the study more broadly: The analysed material was cDNA or gDNA that came from T cells, B-cell-depleted T cells, or PBMCs.

The rearrangement links TRBV5-4 to TRBJ2-7; D may be TRBD1 (5 bases). The sequenced sample consisted of peripheral blood. The clonotype comes from a man in his sixties with acute or convalescent COVID-19. The CDR3 region is CASSSGHSYEQYF. Here the CDR3 DNA reads TGTGCCAGCAGCTCTGGACACAGCTACGAGCAGTACTTC.